These T cell receptor beta chains were read from a single sample in a study of shared clonotypes between healthy human individuals. The protocol was immunoSEQ multiplex PCR, while the TCRdb copy is restricted to in-frame clones and leaves out a portion. The data hold about 700,000 clones, with about 92% observed a single time. The sequenced sample was naive CD8+ T cells sorted from blood. These receptors all stem from a man younger than 45 in good health. CDR3s include the opening cysteine and the closing phenylalanine or tryptophan. A D gene is named only where the DNA matches it firmly. A row's size may be missing; if present it is once, few, many or a size class.

cdr3_nt: TGTGCCAGCAGCTTAGGGCCTAGCGGGAGTTGGTACGAGCAGTACTTC
cdr3_aa: CASSLGPSGSWYEQYF
j_call: TRBJ2-7
d_call: TRBD2
v_call: TRBV11-2
cdr3_length: 16
clone_size: -

cdr3_nt: TGTGCCAGCAGCGGGACAGTTGGCAACGAGCAGTACTTC
cdr3_aa: CASSGTVGNEQYF
j_call: TRBJ2-7
d_call: TRBD1
v_call: TRBV5-4
cdr3_length: 13
clone_size: -

cdr3_nt: TGTGCCTGGAGTGTCCAGCGGCTTATTAGCGAGCAGTACTTC
cdr3_aa: CAWSVQRLISEQYF
j_call: TRBJ2-7
d_call: -
v_call: TRBV30
cdr3_length: 14
clone_size: once

cdr3_nt: TGTGCCAGCAGCTTACAGGGCAATGAGCAGTTCTTC
cdr3_aa: CASSLQGNEQFF
j_call: TRBJ2-1
d_call: -
v_call: TRBV6-1
cdr3_length: 12
clone_size: -

cdr3_nt: TGTGCCATCAGTTCACCAGGGACTAGCGGGAGCTCCTACGAGCAGTACTTC
cdr3_aa: CAISSPGTSGSSYEQYF
j_call: TRBJ2-7
d_call: TRBD2
v_call: TRBV10-3
cdr3_length: 17
clone_size: -

cdr3_nt: TGTGCCAGCAGTTCCCCAGGACTAGCGTCAAACATTCAGTACTTC
cdr3_aa: CASSSPGLASNIQYF
j_call: TRBJ2-4
d_call: TRBD2
v_call: TRBV6-5
cdr3_length: 15
clone_size: -

cdr3_nt: TGTGCCAGCAGTTTTCTTGCTAGCGGGGGGTACCAAGAGACCCAGTACTTC
cdr3_aa: CASSFLASGGYQETQYF
j_call: TRBJ2-5
d_call: TRBD2
v_call: TRBV27
cdr3_length: 17
clone_size: -

cdr3_nt: TGTGCCAGCAGCTTGCCTAGCGGCTACGAGCAGTACTTC
cdr3_aa: CASSLPSGYEQYF
j_call: TRBJ2-7
d_call: TRBD2
v_call: TRBV5-8
cdr3_length: 13
clone_size: -

cdr3_nt: TGTGCCAGCAGTGGGGGCCGTGAAGCTTTCTTT
cdr3_aa: CASSGGREAFF
j_call: TRBJ1-1
d_call: -
v_call: TRBV6-5
cdr3_length: 11
clone_size: once

cdr3_nt: TGTGCCAGCAGCCCCGGGACAAGCATTTACGAGCAGTACTTC
cdr3_aa: CASSPGTSIYEQYF
j_call: TRBJ2-7
d_call: -
v_call: TRBV11-2
cdr3_length: 14
clone_size: once

cdr3_nt: TGCGCCAGCAGCGCCAGCTACAATGAGCAGTTCTTC
cdr3_aa: CASSASYNEQFF
j_call: TRBJ2-1
d_call: -
v_call: TRBV5-1
cdr3_length: 12
clone_size: -

cdr3_nt: TGTGCCAGCAGCGTAGGGACACCTGACTATGGCTACACCTTC
cdr3_aa: CASSVGTPDYGYTF
j_call: TRBJ1-2
d_call: -
v_call: TRBV9
cdr3_length: 14
clone_size: -

cdr3_nt: TGTGCCAGCAGCTCCCCGGGAACTCAAGAGACCCAGTACTTC
cdr3_aa: CASSSPGTQETQYF
j_call: TRBJ2-5
d_call: -
v_call: TRBV7-9
cdr3_length: 14
clone_size: once

cdr3_nt: TGCAGCGTTGTCAGGTCCCTCACCGGGGAGCTGTTTTTT
cdr3_aa: CSVVRSLTGELFF
j_call: TRBJ2-2
d_call: -
v_call: TRBV29-1
cdr3_length: 13
clone_size: -

cdr3_nt: TGTGCCAGCAGCCCTATTACTAGCGGGGCCCGGGAGACCCAGTACTTC
cdr3_aa: CASSPITSGARETQYF
j_call: TRBJ2-5
d_call: TRBD2
v_call: TRBV7-9
cdr3_length: 16
clone_size: once

cdr3_nt: TGTGCCAGCAGCGAACATGCCGGGAACACAGATACGCAGTATTTT
cdr3_aa: CASSEHAGNTDTQYF
j_call: TRBJ2-3
d_call: -
v_call: TRBV9
cdr3_length: 15
clone_size: -

cdr3_nt: TGTGCCAGCAGTCATCAGGGACTAGGGTCTTACTTC
cdr3_aa: CASSHQGLGSYF
j_call: TRBJ2-5
d_call: TRBD2
v_call: TRBV11-2
cdr3_length: 12
clone_size: -

cdr3_nt: TGTGCTAGCAGCTTAGCGGGGAGCGGGAGGAATGAGCAGTTCTTC
cdr3_aa: CASSLAGSGRNEQFF
j_call: TRBJ2-1
d_call: TRBD2
v_call: TRBV7-7
cdr3_length: 15
clone_size: -

cdr3_nt: TGTGCCAGCGTAACCCGGGAGTCTGGGGCCAACGTCCTGACTTTC
cdr3_aa: CASVTRESGANVLTF
j_call: TRBJ2-6
d_call: -
v_call: TRBV2
cdr3_length: 15
clone_size: -

cdr3_nt: TGTGCCAGCAGCGTAGGGATCTCGGCCAAAAACATTCAGTACTTC
cdr3_aa: CASSVGISAKNIQYF
j_call: TRBJ2-4
d_call: -
v_call: TRBV9
cdr3_length: 15
clone_size: -

cdr3_nt: TGTGCCAGCAGTGGACAGGGGAACTATGGCTACACCTTC
cdr3_aa: CASSGQGNYGYTF
j_call: TRBJ1-2
d_call: TRBD1
v_call: TRBV28
cdr3_length: 13
clone_size: -

cdr3_nt: TGTGCCACCAGCAGAGATAGGTCAGACTACGAGCAGTACTTC
cdr3_aa: CATSRDRSDYEQYF
j_call: TRBJ2-7
d_call: -
v_call: TRBV15
cdr3_length: 14
clone_size: -

cdr3_nt: TGTGCCACCAGCAGAGATAGGGGACTAGCGGGGCGAAATGAGCAGTTCTTC
cdr3_aa: CATSRDRGLAGRNEQFF
j_call: TRBJ2-1
d_call: TRBD2
v_call: TRBV15
cdr3_length: 17
clone_size: -

cdr3_nt: TGTGCCAGCAGCACGGGGGACACCATATATTTT
cdr3_aa: CASSTGDTIYF
j_call: TRBJ1-3
d_call: -
v_call: TRBV9
cdr3_length: 11
clone_size: -

cdr3_nt: TGCGCCAGCAGTGATTGGACAGGGCGTGGAACCGGGGAGCTGTTTTTT
cdr3_aa: CASSDWTGRGTGELFF
j_call: TRBJ2-2
d_call: TRBD1
v_call: TRBV10-2
cdr3_length: 16
clone_size: -

cdr3_nt: TGTGCCAGCAGCTTAGTTCACCGGGGCCTTTTACGGAACACTGAAGCTTTCTTT
cdr3_aa: CASSLVHRGLLRNTEAFF
j_call: TRBJ1-1
d_call: -
v_call: TRBV7-9
cdr3_length: 18
clone_size: -

cdr3_nt: TGTGCCAGCAGCGTAGTCCGGACAGCCTCCTACAATGAGCAGTTCTTC
cdr3_aa: CASSVVRTASYNEQFF
j_call: TRBJ2-1
d_call: -
v_call: TRBV9
cdr3_length: 16
clone_size: -

cdr3_nt: TGTGCCAGCAGCTCCGAGGACGGCGATGAGCAGTTCTTC
cdr3_aa: CASSSEDGDEQFF
j_call: TRBJ2-1
d_call: -
v_call: TRBV7-6
cdr3_length: 13
clone_size: -

cdr3_nt: TGTGCCAGCAGTTTAAACATCAACACTGAAGCTTTCTTT
cdr3_aa: CASSLNINTEAFF
j_call: TRBJ1-1
d_call: -
v_call: TRBV27
cdr3_length: 13
clone_size: -

cdr3_nt: TGTGCCAGAAGGGACGAGGAGGGGGATACGCAGTATTTT
cdr3_aa: CARRDEEGDTQYF
j_call: TRBJ2-3
d_call: -
v_call: TRBV10-3
cdr3_length: 13
clone_size: -

cdr3_nt: TGCGCCAGCAGCCAAGACAGGACAGGGGGCATCGAGCAGTACTTC
cdr3_aa: CASSQDRTGGIEQYF
j_call: TRBJ2-7
d_call: TRBD1
v_call: TRBV4-3
cdr3_length: 15
clone_size: -

cdr3_nt: TGTGCCAGCAGTCCCGGGACAGGAGTGCGGGCCCAGTACTTC
cdr3_aa: CASSPGTGVRAQYF
j_call: TRBJ2-5
d_call: TRBD1
v_call: TRBV6-1
cdr3_length: 14
clone_size: -